The present entry profiles one T cell receptor (beta chain) with its context. Germline V lookup: CDR1 MDHEN, CDR2 SYDVKM. The CDR3 totals 15 residues. V lost 5 bases and J lost 1; bases outside the gene matches: 6. This record comes from a study of blood T cell repertoires in COVID-19. Profiled with immunoSEQ multiplex PCR; TCRdb holds only in-frame clones, not every one. Among more than 15,000 clones listed, around 83% were seen once. The V gene is TRBV28, the J gene TRBJ1-2; 8 nucleotides line up with TRBD1. The sample consisted of peripheral blood. The receptor's source is a man older than 75 with active or convalescent COVID-19. As DNA, the CDR3 is TGTGCCAGCAGTCAAGGGGGACAGGTTAACTATGGCTACACCTTC. Translated, it gives CASSQGGQVNYGYTF.